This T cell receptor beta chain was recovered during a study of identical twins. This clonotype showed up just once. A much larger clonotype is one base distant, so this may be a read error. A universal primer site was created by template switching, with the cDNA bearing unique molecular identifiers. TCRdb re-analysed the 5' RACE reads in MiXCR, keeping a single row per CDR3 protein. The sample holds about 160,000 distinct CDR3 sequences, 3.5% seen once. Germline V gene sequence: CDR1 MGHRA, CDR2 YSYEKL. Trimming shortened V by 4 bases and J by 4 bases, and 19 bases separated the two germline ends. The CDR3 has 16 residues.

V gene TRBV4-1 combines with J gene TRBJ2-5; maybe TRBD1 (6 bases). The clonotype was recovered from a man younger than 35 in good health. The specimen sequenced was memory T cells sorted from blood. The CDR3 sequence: CASSRSTRGSGETQYF. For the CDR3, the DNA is TGCGCCAGCAGCCGTTCTACTAGGGGGAGTGGAGAGACCCAGTACTTC.